This TCR beta chain came from a study of blood T cell repertoires in COVID-19. For the study at large: All recovered Cohort 3 donors got two negative PCRs, got clearance, or saw symptom resolution.

Generated by immunoSEQ multiplex PCR, the TCRdb table keeps only in-frame clones and is missing some. The sample carries about 270,000 clones, 88% recorded once. J lost 4 bases, V lost 8 bases, and 5 bases had no gene match. The germline V gene encodes CDR1 MNHEY and CDR2 SMNVEV (reference sequence). The CDR3 totals 14 residues. Participants' reported clinical history set cohort assignment. Sequencing was done on a sample of PBMCs or T cells enriched from blood (not recorded which). This TCR came from a woman aged 60-70 years in a cohort exposed to, infected with or recovered from COVID-19 (not recorded which). V is TRBV27 and J is TRBJ2-2, with 9 positions matching TRBD1. CDR3: CASSGQGGTGELFF. The CDR3 DNA sequence: TGTGCCAGCTCGGGACAGGGTGGCACCGGGGAGCTGTTTTTT.